The rows below give T cell receptor beta chains drawn from one sample of a study of neurological immune-mediated disorders. TCRdb independently ran MiXCR on the 5' RACE reads; one entry per CDR3 protein. This table has around 71,000 distinct CDR3 sequences, roughly 13% appearing once. Sequenced material: PBMCs. The receptors come from a female donor with HTLV-1-associated myelopathy (HAM/TSP). The CDR3 runs from the conserved cysteine through the conserved F or W. A D gene is named only where the DNA matches it firmly. Part of the rows lack a size; the others show once, few, many or a class for expanded clones.

J gene | D gene | V gene | clone size | CDR3 DNA | CDR3 protein
TRBJ2-1 | NA | TRBV5-1 | many | TGCGCCAGCAGCCCCCTCGGGGGTGTAAGGGGCAATGAGCAGTTCTTC | CASSPLGGVRGNEQFF
TRBJ1-1 | NA | TRBV20-1 | many | TGCAGTGCTAGTGGAGGGGCGACTGAAGCTTTCTTT | CSASGGATEAFF
TRBJ2-2 | NA | TRBV7-4 | many | TGTGCCAGCATCTCCGAGGAGGACTTAAGCACCGGGGAGCTGTTTTTT | CASISEEDLSTGELFF
TRBJ2-5 | TRBD1 | TRBV7-9 | many | TGTGCCAGCAATCCACAGGGGGAAGAGACCCAGTACTTC | CASNPQGEETQYF
TRBJ2-5 | NA | TRBV7-9 | NA | TGTGCCAGCAGCCGGCGACGGGATCCTAGGGAGACCCAGTACTTC | CASSRRRDPRETQYF
TRBJ2-7 | NA | TRBV18 | NA | TGTGCCAGCTCAACGGGACCGTCCCCCTACGAGCAGTACTTC | CASSTGPSPYEQYF
TRBJ2-1 | TRBD2 | TRBV5-1 | many | TGCGCCAGCAGCTTGGTAGACAAGCGGGGGGAATACAATGAGCAGTTCTTC | CASSLVDKRGEYNEQFF
TRBJ2-7 | TRBD1 | TRBV5-1 | few | TGCGCCAGCAGCTCTGCTAGGGGGCCCTACGAGCAGTACTTC | CASSSARGPYEQYF
TRBJ1-1 | NA | TRBV6-6 | many | TGTGCCAGCAGTTGGAGGGCAGACATGAACACTGAAGCTTTCTTT | CASSWRADMNTEAFF
TRBJ2-2 | NA | TRBV7-9 | many | TGTGCCAGCGTCCAGAACAGGATGAACACCGGGGAGCTGTTTTTT | CASVQNRMNTGELFF
TRBJ2-5 | NA | TRBV5-1 | NA | TGCGCCAGCAGCTGGGGGAGTGAGACCCAGTACTTC | CASSWGSETQYF
TRBJ2-7 | TRBD2 | TRBV12-3/TRBV12-4 | many | TGTGCCAGCAGCCCAGGACTAGGCGAGCAGTACTTC | CASSPGLGEQYF
TRBJ2-5 | NA | TRBV5-1 | few | TGCGCCAGCAGCCCGGGGCCCTCAAAAGAGACCCAGTACTTC | CASSPGPSKETQYF